This TCR beta chain was recorded in a study of T cell responses to AZD1222 COVID-19 vaccine. Study-level results: Only a handful of individuals given AZD1222 were seropositive at baseline.

This CDR3 has 16 amino acids. The V gene's germline CDR1 is ENHRY and CDR2 SYGVKD. V lost 6 bases, J lost 1 base, and 4 bases stayed unmatched. As concerns this clone: Its specificity is unknown.

Assay used: immunoSEQ multiplex PCR; TCRdb lists only in-frame clones, some missing. In the table there are some 170,000 clones, around 93% of which are singletons. The TCR was taken from an adult who received the MenACWY meningococcal vaccine as a control. Sequenced here: peripheral blood, sampled 28 days after the second dose of the MenACWY control vaccine. The chain couples TRBV10-3 to TRBJ2-6; 9 bases are a match to TRBD1. The CDR3 is CAISPGTGSGANVLTF. The CDR3 nucleotides read TGTGCCATCAGCCCCGGGACAGGGTCTGGGGCCAACGTCCTGACTTTC.